The rows below give T cell receptor beta chains drawn from one sample of a study of T cells in Graves' hyperthyroidism and ophthalmopathy. TCRdb re-called the multiplex PCR reads with MiXCR, one entry per CDR3 protein. In the table there are about 600,000 distinct CDR3 sequences, approximately 15% of which are singletons. Source material: blood. These receptors were obtained from a woman between 18 and 29 years old with Graves' ophthalmopathy. The CDR3 runs from the conserved cysteine through the conserved F or W. Size is stated for part of the rows, as once, few or many counts, or as a class when the clone is expanded.

TRBJ2-1 many TRBV5-1 CASSLAPSSWWGNEQFF
TRBJ2-7 many TRBV28 CDGGRGEQYF
TRBJ1-6 many TRBV2 CASSGDRGPPLHF
TRBJ1-3 many TRBV12-3/TRBV12-4 CASSFGRGGKAGNTIYF
TRBJ2-7 many TRBV20-1 CSAPLARSSYEQYF
TRBJ2-3 . TRBV27 CASRPLAVGTDTQYF
TRBJ2-7 many TRBV12-3/TRBV12-4 CASSLRGPRHAYEQYF
TRBJ2-5 many TRBV6-5 CASSYDSGSLAPRETQYF
TRBJ2-2 . TRBV4-1 CASKRASGRAPAGELFF
TRBJ2-2 . TRBV12-3/TRBV12-4 CASSEGQGARTGELFF
TRBJ1-2 few TRBV28 CASSLNRGLGYTF
TRBJ1-3 many TRBV6-5 CASSYSRLDASGNTIYF
TRBJ2-2 many TRBV7-2 CASSLVGGGQGTVGELFF
TRBJ2-3 many TRBV28 CASKGGGFTDTQYF
TRBJ2-7 many TRBV7-2 CASSLAGSNYEQYF
TRBJ2-1 many TRBV6-2/TRBV6-3 CASSSFGAVSGRELYNEQFF
TRBJ1-2 many TRBV10-3 CAIRRQEGGYGYTF
TRBJ1-4 few TRBV6-1 CASSGIITDDGGLFF
TRBJ1-1 . TRBV7-9 CASSFGTGTGPKNTEAFF
TRBJ2-7 . TRBV4-1 CASPDRASGSPLEQYF
TRBJ2-3 many TRBV24-1 CATSDPGTSGGMADTQYF
TRBJ1-1 many TRBV29-1 CSTSRTLWGQYTEAFF
TRBJ2-5 few TRBV9 CASSVEDRGGETQYF
TRBJ1-1 many TRBV30 CAWSVGVGNTEAFF
TRBJ2-1 . TRBV2 CASRERLAGRNNEQFF
TRBJ2-2 few TRBV7-9 CASSQGTSGRLTGELFF
TRBJ2-5 many TRBV12-3/TRBV12-4 CASSLNRVETQYF
TRBJ2-3 many TRBV20-1 CSARGGRAQYF
TRBJ1-2 . TRBV20-1 CSAIDRLNYGYTF
TRBJ1-5 many TRBV28 CANQGGTQPQHF
TRBJ2-7 many TRBV7-2 CASSSFGTSSYEQYF
TRBJ1-1 many TRBV6-1 CALGTGFGGTEAFF
TRBJ2-7 many TRBV6-1 CASRTGFYEQYF
TRBJ2-2 . TRBV10-3 CAISSSGRRSVTGELFF
TRBJ2-2 few TRBV6-5 CASSYSSGLGLFF
TRBJ2-7 many TRBV13 CASSFGTGGSYEQYF
TRBJ1-1 . TRBV29-1 CSARPFGQGSTEAFF
TRBJ1-5 many TRBV6-2/TRBV6-3 CASQPTGGGNQPQHF
TRBJ2-1 few TRBV4-1 CASSQPTSGPYNEQFF
TRBJ2-5 . TRBV6-1 CASRGTGLQETQYF
TRBJ2-1 many TRBV24-1 CATSHRGYLYNEQFF
TRBJ2-1 many TRBV18 CASSALIAGGTNNEQFF
TRBJ1-2 few TRBV3-1 CASSQGPGTGGGYTF
TRBJ1-1 . TRBV7-3 CASSMTGGENTEAFF
TRBJ2-7 few TRBV19 CASSIAEREGLYEQYF
TRBJ2-6 . TRBV7-9 CASTAWTSEANVLTF
TRBJ2-3 . TRBV18 CASTTDGGPTNTQYF
TRBJ2-7 many TRBV6-1 CASSLSGGPSYEQYF
TRBJ2-7 many TRBV9 CASSVSLGDSYEQYF
TRBJ1-5 many TRBV30 CAWSLGSNQPQHF